This T cell receptor (beta chain) is drawn from a study of blood T cell repertoires in COVID-19 (TCRdb year 2020). Regarding the research as a whole: The collaborator samples originated in the United States, Italy and Spain and spanned the acute and convalescent phases of COVID-19. Samples came from the ongoing ImmuneRACE study (first 160 participants) plus 1,254 subjects from 6 global collaborators. Where HLA class I and class II types were available, the types were taken from metadata supplied by the sample provider, not from assay-based typing. The material from the prospective study consisted of cDNA or gDNA derived from T cells, B-cell-depleted T cells, or PBMCs. Deeply sampled blood TCRbeta repertoires from subjects exposed to, actively infected with, or recovered from COVID-19 were included in the dataset. Nearly every sample came with metadata listing a de-identified subject ID, COVID-19 status, age in years and sex. The repertoires were released in a freely available public database meant as a resource for research on the immune response to SARS-CoV-2.

The study at large found these results: Clinical and demographic metadata were provided uncurated, with the amount varying by source and participant.

The immunoSEQ Assay, a bias-controlled multiplex PCR, was used to amplify TCRbeta CDR3 regions from genomic DNA. In the authors' own workflow: Within the assay, amplification of reference gene primers was used to estimate how many nucleated cells each sample contained. To quantify the absolute abundance of each unique TCRbeta CDR3 rearrangement, sequence reads were collapsed and filtered. Productive Simpson clonality was computed per sample as the square root of Simpson's diversity index over productive rearrangements. Sourced from immuneACCESS, this table was stored by TCRdb with only in-frame sequences that have V and J called. A share of the clones is absent; for the studies checked, an unresolved V gene accounts for under half, and the remainder has no known explanation. From that table come the V and J calls and clone size; the DNA was used to work out D and trimming. Recorded for this sample are more than 80,000 clones; around 80% of them occurred a single time. Clones ranked in the top ten supply 6.2% of the sample.

The CDR3 runs 13 residues from the cysteine to the phenylalanine. Here the CDR3 DNA is all that survives: 39 bases in frame from base 1. Trimmed from V: 6 bases; trimmed from J: 3 bases; junction bases lacking a gene match: 4. Of note for this clone: Its antigen target is currently unknown. No per-base quality is available; no much larger clone lies one base away.

One collaborating source in Seattle enrolled patients while the patients were actively infected and followed the patients over time throughout the course of disease. The collaborating institutions used their own protocols to collect whole blood in K2EDTA tubes. Collaborator samples were shipped for TCRbeta analysis as frozen whole blood, isolated PBMCs, or DNA extracted from either sample type. The V gene is TRBV12-3 or TRBV12-4 and the J gene is TRBJ2-5; 7 of the junction bases match TRBD1. Input material: peripheral blood. The sequence came from a man older than 75 with COVID-19, enrolled during active disease. The DNA is TGTGCCAGCAGCCGGGACAGAGAAGAGACCCAGTACTTC. This gives the protein CASSRDREETQYF.